This TCR beta chain was obtained from a study of shared clonotypes between healthy human individuals. Trimming took off 4 bases at V and 7 bases at J, with 11 bases between the two ends. Germline V lookup: CDR1 SGHDT, CDR2 YYEEEE. The CDR3 is 12 amino acids. The method was immunoSEQ multiplex PCR; TCRdb's version includes in-frame clones alone and lacks a portion of them. The sample holds around 320,000 clones, around 86% seen once. Material for sequencing was memory CD8+ T cells sorted from blood. The subset was: CD45RO+ cells pooled with CCR7-negative TemRA cells. The TCR originated in a man aged 18 to 29 in good health. The J gene is TRBJ2-5, the V gene TRBV5-6, with unresolved D. The CDR3 region is CASSEDLGTQYF. DNA for the CDR3: TGTGCCAGCAGCGAAGACTTAGGGACCCAGTACTTC.